One TCR beta chain is described in this entry. The clone's antigen remains unknown. Base qualities are not provided; no much larger clone lies one nucleotide away. Between the V and J ends, shortened by 0 bases and 7 bases respectively, the junction contains 10 bases. The CDR3 runs 14 amino acids, cysteine and phenylalanine included. This entry keeps only the CDR3 DNA: 42 bases, framed from base 1. CDR1 and CDR2 are drawn from the germline V gene (reference sequence): MNHNY, SVGAGI. The sample's time point label, in plain terms: week 5, during vaccination. Each vaccine dose was 300 ug of a 20-mer mutant IDH1 peptide in Montanide, given subcutaneously with topical imiquimod. Donors had newly diagnosed WHO grade 3 or 4 IDH1-mutant astrocytomas with loss of nuclear ATRX. The samples were drawn from NOA16, a multicentre, single-arm, open-label phase I trial in Germany that tested a mutant IDH1 peptide vaccine in humans for the first time. Genomic DNA for TCRB sequencing was isolated from EDTA blood with the DNeasy Blood and Tissue Kit.

The sample comes from a study of a mutant IDH1 vaccine in newly diagnosed glioma (dated by TCRdb to the early 2020s). Study-wide context: Eight vaccinations were administered to patients in weeks 1, 3, 5, 7, 11, 15, 19 and 23, corresponding to visits V03 through V10. Vaccination began 4-6 weeks after radiotherapy alone, or alongside temozolomide cycles in the chemotherapy-containing groups. Of the 25 to 35 treated patients, around 62% were male and about 40% were female, and a mean age of approximately 40 years was recorded. Before enrollment, patients had received standard therapy of radiotherapy alone, temozolomide alone, or radiochemotherapy with temozolomide; most received the combination. Peripheral blood was collected at six visits: V03 (baseline), V05, V07, V10, V12 and V13. Longitudinal TCRB deep sequencing was done for 20 to 25 treated patients, wherever samples were available for exploratory analyses.

On the study overall, not on this receptor specifically: Pseudoprogression seemed to be unrelated to changes in the top peripheral T cell clonotypes found by TCRB sequencing. The authors noted that analyses of patient blood samples could not be reproduced because of sample limitations. Vaccine-induced immune responses across multiple MHC alleles were detected in approximately 94% of patients. Availability determined which PBMC samples were chosen for TCRB deep sequencing.

The protocol used for the library was the immunoSEQ multiplex PCR assay. The hsTCRB Kit was used according to the manufacturer's protocol to amplify rearranged TCR beta chain sequences. Sequencing of TCRB libraries was carried out on an Illumina MiSeq. On the authors' methods: The kit vendor's proprietary platform handled demultiplexing, trimming and gene mapping. Drawn from immuneACCESS, this table holds only the in-frame rearrangements with V and J called that TCRdb kept. Clones are partly lost; checked studies trace under half to an unresolved V gene and leave the rest unexplained. V and J calls and clone size are as listed in that table; D and trimming were resolved from the DNA. The sample table shows 30,000 to 45,000 clones, and approximately 80% are seen once. Clones ranked in the top ten supply approximately 5.7% of the sample.

Here the sequenced sample was PBMCs, taken from a glioma patient whose treatment included an IDH1 peptide vaccine. The sequence links TRBV6-6 to TRBJ1-5; matching of 5 bases hints at TRBD1 as the D gene. The receptor comes from a man aged 35-49 years with glioma. In nucleotide form, the sequence is TGTGCCAGCAGTTACTCGGGGGGGGAGCAGCCCCAGCATTTT. Protein translation: CASSYSGGEQPQHF.